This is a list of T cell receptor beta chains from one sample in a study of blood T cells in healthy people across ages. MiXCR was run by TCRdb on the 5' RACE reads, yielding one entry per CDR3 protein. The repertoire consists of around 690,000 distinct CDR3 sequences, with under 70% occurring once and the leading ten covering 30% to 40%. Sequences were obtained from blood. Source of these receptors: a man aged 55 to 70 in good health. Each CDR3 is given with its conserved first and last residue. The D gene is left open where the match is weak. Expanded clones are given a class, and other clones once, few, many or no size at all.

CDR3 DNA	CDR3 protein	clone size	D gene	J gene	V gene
TGTGCCAGCAGCGTAGAGGGACTAGCAAACAATGAGCAGTTCTTC	CASSVEGLANNEQFF	many	TRBD2	TRBJ2-1	TRBV9
TGTGCCAGCAGCTTACGGGCAGAAAATTCGATCTATGGCTACACCTTC	CASSLRAENSIYGYTF	few	NA	TRBJ1-2	TRBV11-2
TGTGCCAGCAGCCCAATCGGTCGGGACCTGAGGGGCTACACCTTC	CASSPIGRDLRGYTF	NA	NA	TRBJ1-2	TRBV7-9
TGTGCCATCAGTGAGGGACAGGGGACCTATGGCTACACCTTC	CAISEGQGTYGYTF	NA	TRBD1	TRBJ1-2	TRBV10-3
TGCAGCGTTGAAGATCTAGGGAACACTGAAGCTTTCTTT	CSVEDLGNTEAFF	NA	NA	TRBJ1-1	TRBV29-1
TGTGCCAGCAGTTACAGGACAGGGCCGAACACTGAAGCTTTCTTT	CASSYRTGPNTEAFF	NA	TRBD1	TRBJ1-1	TRBV27
TGTGCCAGCAGCCCACGAACAGGGGCTTTATCCTACAATGAGCAGTTCTTC	CASSPRTGALSYNEQFF	NA	TRBD1	TRBJ2-1	TRBV7-6
TGCAGTGCCAGGCGTCCCGGGGGTGAGCAGTTCTTC	CSARRPGGEQFF	NA	NA	TRBJ2-1	TRBV20-1
TGTGCCATCTCCCCGGGGCGGACTGAAGCTTTCTTT	CAISPGRTEAFF	few	NA	TRBJ1-1	TRBV10-3
TGCGCCAGCAGCATCGACAGGTCGGGGGATCAGCCCCTGCATTTT	CASSIDRSGDQPLHF	NA	NA	TRBJ1-5	TRBV4-1
TGCAGTGCCTACGACCCCTTAGCGGGGGGGCCAGAGACCCAGTACTTC	CSAYDPLAGGPETQYF	NA	TRBD2	TRBJ2-5	TRBV20-1
TGTGCCAGCAGCGCGATGGCAGCACAAGAGACCCAGTACTTC	CASSAMAAQETQYF	few	NA	TRBJ2-5	TRBV7-8
TGCAGCGTCCCGACAGGGCGGACCCAGTACTTC	CSVPTGRTQYF	NA	TRBD1	TRBJ2-5	TRBV29-1
TGCAGTGCTCTGGACAGGGGAGGGTCCTACGAGCAGTACTTC	CSALDRGGSYEQYF	many	TRBD1	TRBJ2-7	TRBV20-1
TGTGCCAGCAGCCAAGACCCCAATTATACGCAGTATTTT	CASSQDPNYTQYF	many	NA	TRBJ2-3	TRBV3-1
TGTGCCAGCAGTAAACCGGGACAGTCCCTTTCTAACTATGGCTACACCTTC	CASSKPGQSLSNYGYTF	NA	TRBD1	TRBJ1-2	TRBV2
TGCAGTGCTAGAGATCCGGCGAACTATGGCTACACCTTC	CSARDPANYGYTF	few	NA	TRBJ1-2	TRBV20-1
TGTGCCAGCAGCTTTCAGGGCGCCTCGACAGATACGCAGTATTTT	CASSFQGASTDTQYF	NA	NA	TRBJ2-3	TRBV7-8
TGCAGCGTTGAGGGTACCCCTGCTCGTAACAATGAGCAGTTCTTC	CSVEGTPARNNEQFF	NA	NA	TRBJ2-1	TRBV29-1
TGTGCCAGCAAAGGGACCCAAGGCAATCAGCCCCAGCATTTT	CASKGTQGNQPQHF	NA	NA	TRBJ1-5	TRBV6-1
TGTGCCAGCAGCCAAGGACCGCCGGGACCCAGTTATGGCTACACCTTC	CASSQGPPGPSYGYTF	NA	NA	TRBJ1-2	TRBV3-1
TGTGCCATCAGCCCTGCCGGCTCTGGGGCCAACGTCCTGACTTTC	CAISPAGSGANVLTF	NA	NA	TRBJ2-6	TRBV10-3
TGTGCCAGCAGCCGTCAGGGGACTAGCGGACAAGAGACCCAGTACTTC	CASSRQGTSGQETQYF	NA	TRBD2	TRBJ2-5	TRBV7-2
TGCAGTGCTAGAGACCCTTCTCAAGCTAGCGGGAGGTACAATGAGCAGTTCTTC	CSARDPSQASGRYNEQFF	NA	TRBD2	TRBJ2-1	TRBV20-1
TGCAGCGGAGGTGAGACCTACGAGCAGTACTTC	CSGGETYEQYF	few	NA	TRBJ2-7	TRBV29-1
TGCAGTGTGAGATCTCAACAGGGCGGGGAGCAGTACTTC	CSVRSQQGGEQYF	few	NA	TRBJ2-7	TRBV20-1
TGCGCCAGCAGCTTGGCCGGGGGGGCTCAGTCACCCCTCCACTTT	CASSLAGGAQSPLHF	NA	NA	TRBJ1-6	TRBV5-1
TGTGCCAGCAGTTACCAACTAGCGGGGGGGCCAGACGAGCAGTTCTTC	CASSYQLAGGPDEQFF	few	TRBD2	TRBJ2-1	TRBV6-5
TGTGCCAGCAGTTATGGTAGCGGGGGGGCCCATACGCAGTATTTT	CASSYGSGGAHTQYF	NA	TRBD2	TRBJ2-3	TRBV6-5
TGTGCCAGCAGCCCTAGCGGGGAAGATACGCAGTATTTT	CASSPSGEDTQYF	NA	TRBD2	TRBJ2-3	TRBV12-3/TRBV12-4
TGCGCCAGCAGCTTGGGGGGGACAGGGATGGTCGAGCAGTACTTC	CASSLGGTGMVEQYF	few	TRBD1	TRBJ2-7	TRBV5-1
TGTGCCAGCAGCGCCGGGACCAGGGCCTACGAGCAGTACTTC	CASSAGTRAYEQYF	NA	NA	TRBJ2-7	TRBV5-6
TGTGCCAGCAGCCCTGCGCTCCGGGTGGGGGAGCAGTACTTC	CASSPALRVGEQYF	few	NA	TRBJ2-7	TRBV28
TGTGCCAGCAGCGATCGGGACAGAGGGAAGGGTCAGCTCCAGCATTTT	CASSDRDRGKGQLQHF	NA	TRBD1	TRBJ1-5	TRBV6-6
TGTGCCAGCAGCCCCGGGGGAGTCCGGCCATACGAGCAGTACTTC	CASSPGGVRPYEQYF	NA	NA	TRBJ2-7	TRBV7-2
TGTGCCAGTAATCATCCGGGGGCTAGTAGCACTGAAGCTTTCTTT	CASNHPGASSTEAFF	NA	NA	TRBJ1-1	TRBV19
TGCAGCGTTGAAGTCCAGGGTAGTAACTATGGCTGCACCTTC	CSVEVQGSNYGCTF	NA	NA	TRBJ1-2	TRBV29-1
TGTGCCAGCAGCCAAGATCTCCTTACAGATACGCAGTATTTT	CASSQDLLTDTQYF	NA	NA	TRBJ2-3	TRBV4-2
TGTGCCAGCAGTCCCGCCATGGGCGGGAGCACTGAAGCTTTCTTT	CASSPAMGGSTEAFF	NA	NA	TRBJ1-1	TRBV6-6
TGTGCCATCAGTGAAGGGGCCCAAGAGACCCAGTATTTC	CAISEGAQETQYF	NA	NA	TRBJ2-5	TRBV10-3
TGTGCCAGCACAGGGGGTGATAAAGCCAAAGACATTCAGTACTTC	CASTGGDKAKDIQYF	NA	TRBD1	TRBJ2-4	TRBV12-3/TRBV12-4
TGTGCCAGCAGCTTGGAAGTTTGGGGGACAGGGAGGTCGTCCAATGAGCAGTTCTTC	CASSLEVWGTGRSSNEQFF	few	TRBD1	TRBJ2-1	TRBV5-6
TGCAGCGTTGAAGTGGGGTCACAGGGTGGCTACACCTTC	CSVEVGSQGGYTF	many	NA	TRBJ1-2	TRBV29-1
TGTGCCAGCAGCTTGCAGGGGGACATTCAGTACTTC	CASSLQGDIQYF	NA	TRBD1	TRBJ2-4	TRBV5-4
TGCAGTGCTGGAGAAGGGGGCGCAGGGGAGACCCAGTACTTC	CSAGEGGAGETQYF	many	TRBD1	TRBJ2-5	TRBV20-1
TGTGCCAGCAGTTTAGGGACAGGGCAGACTCCCTCTGGGGCCAACGTCCTGACTTTC	CASSLGTGQTPSGANVLTF	NA	TRBD1	TRBJ2-6	TRBV12-3/TRBV12-4